Following are 26 T cell receptor beta chains from one sample sequenced in a study of cytomegalovirus exposure and HLA in healthy donors. Some clones are missing from TCRdb's copy, which holds only in-frame ones; the method was immunoSEQ multiplex PCR. The data show about 220,000 clones, 87% seen once. Sequencing used PBMCs. Receptor source: a man younger than 35 in good health and CMV-seronegative.

The chain is built from TRBV27 and TRBJ2-2, with 11 bases aligning to TRBD1. In germline, CDR1 is MNHEY, CDR2 SMNVEV (reference sequence). V gave up 5 bases and J gave up 4 bases; unmatched junction bases: 6. There are 16 residues in the CDR3. The CDR3 region has the DNA TGTGCCAGCAGTCCCCTGGACAGGGGGCGCACCGGGGAGCTGTTTTTT. Amino acid sequence: CASSPLDRGRTGELFF.

The chain has TRBV29-1 and TRBJ1-2; D gene uncertain. This CDR3 is 11 amino acids long. Germline CDR1 reads SQVTM; CDR2 reads ANQGSEA. Trimming took off 4 bases at V and 1 base at J, with 4 bases between the two ends. DNA of the CDR3: TGCAGCGTTGTTAGTAACTATGGCTACACCTTC. Translating gives CSVVSNYGYTF.

The chain is built from TRBV15 and TRBJ2-7; 7 bases are shared with TRBD1. V trimming: 0 bases; J trimming: 6 bases; junction bases outside the gene matches: 5. CDR1 is LNHNV and CDR2 is YYDKDF in the germline V gene (reference sequence). CDR3 length: 14 residues. The CDR3 reads CATSRETGIGEQYF. The CDR3 region has the DNA TGTGCCACCAGCAGAGAGACAGGGATCGGCGAGCAGTACTTC.

V is TRBV9 and J is TRBJ2-7; D uncertain. This CDR3 contains 17 residues. CDR1 is SGDLS, CDR2 YYNGEE, per germline. The ends were cut back, 0 bases at V and 2 bases at J, with 18 bases in the middle. The CDR3 nucleotides are TGTGCCAGCAGCGTAGGTTTAGTTGCTAGTCGCCCCTACGAGCAGTACTTC. Amino acid sequence: CASSVGLVASRPYEQYF. The entire variable domain, with the rest obtained from reference TRBV9 and TRBJ2-7, is as follows: DSGVTQTPKHLITATGQRVTLRCSPRSGDLSVYWYQQSLDQGLQFLIQYYNGEERAKGNILERFSAQQFPDLHSELNLSSLELGDSALYFCASSVGLVASRPYEQYFGPGTRLTVT.

The chain joins TRBV28 to TRBJ2-1, with 8 nucleotides matching TRBD1. V was pared by 6 bases and J by 9 bases, with 16 bases of the junction left unmatched. This CDR3 has 16 residues. The germline CDR1 and CDR2 sequences are MDHEN and SYDVKM. This CDR3 is CASSPTGQGPAGEQFF. The CDR3 DNA follows: TGTGCCAGCAGCCCTACCGGACAGGGCCCGGCGGGTGAGCAGTTCTTC.

The J gene is TRBJ1-6, the V gene TRBV5-6; no definite D call. The CDR3 runs 16 residues. The V end lost 5 bases, the J end lost 7 bases, and 19 bases lay between the germline ends. The germline CDR1 and CDR2 sequences are SGHDT and YYEEEE. DNA for the CDR3: TGTGCCAGCAGTTATTACGTCCGGACGGGGAATTCACCCCTCCACTTT. Amino acids: CASSYYVRTGNSPLHF.

In its sample, this clone was seen a few times. The chain couples TRBV7-7 to TRBJ2-2; 7 nucleotides line up with TRBD1. The CDR3 length is 14 residues. V lost 4 bases to trimming and J lost 8 bases; unmatched junction nucleotides: 7. Germline V gene lookup returns CDR1 SSHAT and CDR2 FNYEAQ (reference sequence). The DNA of the CDR3 is TGTGCCAGCAGCTCGACAGGGTTCGGAGGGGAGCTGTTTTTT. As protein: CASSSTGFGGELFF.

The V call is TRBV5-4, the J call TRBJ1-2; 8 bases align to TRBD1. Germline CDR1 SGHNT, CDR2 YYREEE (reference sequence). This CDR3 comprises 15 residues. Germline trimming cut 4 bases from V and 1 base from J; bases unmatched to any gene: 6. CDR3 coding DNA: TGTGCCAGCAGCCCACCAGGGGGCTTTAACTATGGCTACACCTTC. Translated: CASSPPGGFNYGYTF.

The genes are TRBV5-1 and TRBJ2-3; 13 nucleotides align to TRBD2. The CDR3 totals 16 residues. Germline loops: CDR1 SGHRS, CDR2 YFSETQ. Trimming at V came to 3 bases and at J to 5 bases, leaving 6 bases not matched to a gene. The CDR3 sequence is CASSSGTSGKGDTQYF. In nucleotides, the CDR3 is TGCGCCAGCAGCTCGGGGACTAGCGGGAAAGGAGATACGCAGTATTTT.

V is TRBV4-1 and J is TRBJ1-5; 7 bases match TRBD1. CDR1 and CDR2 (germline): MGHRA, YSYEKL. The CDR3 is 17 residues long. V lost 0 bases, J lost 4 bases, and 9 bases stayed unmatched. As DNA, the CDR3 is TGCGCCAGCAGCCAAGATCGGGGGACAGTGGCAAATCAGCCCCAGCATTTT. Protein product: CASSQDRGTVANQPQHF.

J is TRBJ2-1 and V is TRBV14, with a tentative D call TRBD2 (6 bases). Germline V gene data show CDR1 as SGHDN and CDR2 as FVKESK. This CDR3 is built from 14 residues. The V gene lost 7 bases and the J gene lost 5 bases, with 15 bases spanning the gap. CDR3 region: CASTSGRSDNEQFF. The CDR3 region has the DNA TGTGCCAGCACGTCAGGGAGGTCCGACAATGAGCAGTTCTTC. Supplemented by reference TRBV14 and TRBJ2-1, the full variable domain reads EAGVTQFPSHSVIEKGQTVTLRCDPISGHDNLYWYRRVMGKEIKFLLHFVKESKQDESGMPNNRFLAERTGGTYSTLKVQPAELEDSGVYFCASTSGRSDNEQFFGPGTRLTVL.

This chain connects TRBV5-1 to TRBJ1-2; D possibly corresponds to TRBD1 (5 bases). Germline assignment: CDR1 SGHRS and CDR2 YFSETQ. The CDR3 has 14 residues. The ends were cut back, 1 base at V and 6 bases at J, with 13 bases in the middle. The CDR3: CASSLLGQGNGYTF. The CDR3 DNA follows: TGCGCCAGCAGCTTGCTAGGGCAGGGCAATGGCTACACCTTC. The entire variable domain, with the rest obtained from reference TRBV5-1 and TRBJ1-2, is as follows: KAGVTQTPRYLIKTRGQQVTLSCSPISGHRSVSWYQQTPGQGLQFLFEYFSETQRNKGNFPGRFSGRQFSNSRSEMNVSTLELGDSALYLCASSLLGQGNGYTFGSGTRLTVV.

The chain links TRBV9 to TRBJ2-2; D perhaps matches TRBD1 (5 bases). The ends were cut back, 4 bases at V and 7 bases at J, with 11 bases in the middle. The CDR3 consists of 13 residues. Germline CDR1 reads SGDLS; CDR2 reads YYNGEE. CDR3 DNA sequence: TGTGCCAGCAGCTCCTCAGGGCACGGGGAGCTGTTTTTT. Protein: CASSSSGHGELFF. Full variable domain (outside the CDR3, taken from reference TRBV9 and TRBJ2-2): DSGVTQTPKHLITATGQRVTLRCSPRSGDLSVYWYQQSLDQGLQFLIQYYNGEERAKGNILERFSAQQFPDLHSELNLSSLELGDSALYFCASSSSGHGELFFGEGSRLTVL.

The chain uses TRBV11-2 and TRBJ2-5; TRBD1 might be the D (5 bases). Germline V gene data show CDR1 as SGHAT and CDR2 as FQNNGV. This CDR3 comprises 12 residues. Trimming pared 6 bases from V and 2 bases from J, leaving 7 bases between. This chain's CDR3 is CASRDSQETQYF. CDR3 sequence (DNA): TGTGCCAGCAGAGACAGTCAAGAGACCCAGTACTTC.

This chain joins TRBV27 and TRBJ1-1; tentative D call: TRBD1 (5 bases). CDR3 length equals 14 residues. Trimming removed 7 bases from V and 1 base from J, with 13 bases in between. CDR1 is MNHEY, CDR2 SMNVEV, per germline (reference sequence). The CDR3 region is CASKLYGGNTEAFF. CDR3 nucleotide sequence: TGTGCCAGCAAACTCTACGGGGGGAACACTGAAGCTTTCTTT.

CDR3 DNA sequence: TGTGCCAGCAGCACTGCCTACGAGCAGTACTTC. As protein: CASSTAYEQYF. The V and J genes are TRBV7-2 and TRBJ2-7; no definite D call. The CDR3 totals 11 residues. Germline V lookup: CDR1 SGHTA, CDR2 FQGNSA. Deletions cut 5 bases from V and 2 bases from J, with 4 bases between.

The chain joins TRBV28 to TRBJ1-6; no firm D call. In germline, CDR1 is MDHEN, CDR2 SYDVKM. The CDR3 is 14 residues long. V was shortened by 8 bases and J by 5 bases, with 13 bases between the two germline ends. The CDR3 DNA follows: TGTGCCAGCGGGGAGGGCCCCAATAATTCACCCCTCCACTTT. Residues: CASGEGPNNSPLHF.

The chain joins TRBV7-2 to TRBJ2-7; 8 bases fit TRBD2. Trimming cost V 1 base and J 3 bases; bases outside gene matches: 8. CDR1 is SGHTA, CDR2 FQGNSA, per germline. The CDR3 has 16 amino acids. The CDR3 reads CASSLGGLANDYEQYF. For the CDR3, the DNA is TGTGCCAGCAGCTTAGGCGGACTAGCCAACGACTACGAGCAGTACTTC. The full variable domain, with the rest looked up from reference TRBV7-2 and TRBJ2-7, is GAGVSQSPSNKVTEKGKDVELRCDPISGHTALYWYRQSLGQGLEFLIYFQGNSAPDKSGLPSDRFSAERTGGSVSTLTIQRTQQEDSAVYLCASSLGGLANDYEQYFGPGTRLTVT.

The gene calls are TRBV15 and TRBJ2-7; D might be TRBD2 (6 bases). V was cut by 5 bases and J by 4 bases, with 12 bases left in between. Germline CDR1 and CDR2: LNHNV and YYDKDF (reference sequence). The CDR3 consists of 13 residues. The CDR3 nucleotides are TGTGCCACCAGCGAAACCGGGACTTACGAGCAGTACTTC. Translation gives CATSETGTYEQYF.

This clone was counted a single time. The chain carries TRBV2 and TRBJ2-1; 14 bases fit TRBD2. J gave up 8 bases and V 11 bases, and 11 bases lay outside the gene matches. This CDR3 has 15 amino acids. From germline, CDR1 is SNHLY and CDR2 FYNNEI. CDR3 sequence reads: CAGKGTSGRSDEQFF. Written as DNA, the CDR3 is TGTGCCGGAAAAGGGACTAGCGGGAGATCTGATGAGCAGTTCTTC.

The CDR3 region is CASSLRQGVGQPQHF. CDR3 sequence (DNA): TGTGCCAGCAGCCTCCGACAGGGAGTGGGACAGCCCCAGCATTTT. The chain employs TRBV2 and TRBJ1-5, with 7 positions matching TRBD1. With 6 bases clipped from V and 7 bases from J, the junction kept 12 bases outside the gene matches. The CDR3 loop spans 15 amino acids. Per the germline V gene, CDR1 is SNHLY and CDR2 is FYNNEI.

The chain combines TRBV2 with TRBJ2-1; 9 bases line up with TRBD1. J was trimmed by 4 bases and V by 6 bases; bases with no gene match: 10. Germline CDR1 and CDR2: SNHLY and FYNNEI. The CDR3 length is 16 residues. This CDR3 reads CASRPGAGQGYNEQFF. DNA for the CDR3: TGTGCCAGCAGACCCGGAGCGGGACAGGGTTACAATGAGCAGTTCTTC.

This chain joins TRBV4-1 and TRBJ2-4; a weak D match, TRBD1 (6 bases). The CDR3 totals 18 residues. Trimming cost V 1 base and J 0 bases, with 16 bases left between them. Germline V CDR1 and CDR2: MGHRA, YSYEKL. CDR3 loop: CASSQGQDPSLAKNIQYF. The CDR3 DNA is TGCGCCAGCAGCCAAGGACAGGATCCCTCCTTAGCCAAAAACATTCAGTACTTC.

Only a few counts were recorded for this clone. The rearrangement uses TRBV6-4 and TRBJ2-7; D uncertain. The CDR3 covers 16 residues. The ends were cut back, 8 bases at V and 3 bases at J, with 23 bases in the middle. CDR1 is MRHNA, CDR2 SNTAGT, per germline. CDR3 sequence: CASASEPGIFCYEQYF. For the CDR3, the DNA is TGTGCCAGCGCCTCGGAGCCCGGAATCTTTTGCTACGAGCAGTACTTC.

V usage is TRBV15 and J usage is TRBJ1-3; a weak D match, TRBD1 (5 bases). CDR1 and CDR2 from the germline V gene are LNHNV and YYDKDF (reference sequence). The germline V and J ends were trimmed by 1 base and 6 bases, with 10 bases remaining between them. The CDR3 has 14 amino acids. CDR3 in amino acids: CATSRVGGINTIYF. DNA for the CDR3: TGTGCCACCAGCAGAGTCGGGGGGATAAACACCATATATTTT. Full variable domain (remainder filled in from reference TRBV15 and TRBJ1-3): DAMVIQNPRYQVTQFGKPVTLSCSQTLNHNVMYWYQQKSSQAPKLLFHYYDKDFNNEADTPDNFQSRRPNTSFCFLDIRSPGLGDTAMYLCATSRVGGINTIYFGEGSWLTVV.

The V and J genes are TRBV7-3 and TRBJ2-5; possible D gene TRBD2, 6 bases. This CDR3 spans 14 amino acids. Germline CDR1 reads SGHTA; CDR2 reads FQGTGA. Trimming took off 5 bases at V and 9 bases at J, with 19 bases between the two ends. The CDR3 sequence is CASSPRADGGAQYF. The CDR3 DNA reads TGTGCCAGCAGCCCCCGGGCGGATGGCGGGGCCCAGTACTTC.